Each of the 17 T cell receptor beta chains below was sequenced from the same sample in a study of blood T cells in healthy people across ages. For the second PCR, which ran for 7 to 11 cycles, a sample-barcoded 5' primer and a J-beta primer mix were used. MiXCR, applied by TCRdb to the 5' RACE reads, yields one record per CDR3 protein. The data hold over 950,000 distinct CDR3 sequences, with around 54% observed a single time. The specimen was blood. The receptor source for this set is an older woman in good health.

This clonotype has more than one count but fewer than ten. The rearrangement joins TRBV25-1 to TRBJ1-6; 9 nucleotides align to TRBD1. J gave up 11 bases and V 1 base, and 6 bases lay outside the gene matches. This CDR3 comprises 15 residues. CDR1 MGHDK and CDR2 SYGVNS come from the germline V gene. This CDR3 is CASSESTGTGTPLHF. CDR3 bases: TGTGCCAGCAGTGAATCAACCGGGACAGGGACACCCCTCCACTTT.

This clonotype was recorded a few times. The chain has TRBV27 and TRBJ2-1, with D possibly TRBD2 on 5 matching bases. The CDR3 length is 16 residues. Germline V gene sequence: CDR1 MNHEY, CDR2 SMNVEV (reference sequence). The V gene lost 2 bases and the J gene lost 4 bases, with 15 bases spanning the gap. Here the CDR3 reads CASSLRGWERYNEQFF. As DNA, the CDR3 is TGTGCCAGCAGTTTAAGAGGGTGGGAGCGGTACAATGAGCAGTTCTTC.

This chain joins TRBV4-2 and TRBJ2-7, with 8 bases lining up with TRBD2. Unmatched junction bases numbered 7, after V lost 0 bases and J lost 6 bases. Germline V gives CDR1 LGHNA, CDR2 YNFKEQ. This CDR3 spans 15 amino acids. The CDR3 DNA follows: TGTGCCAGCAGCCAAGATCGGAGCGGGAGAAGCGAGCAGTACTTC. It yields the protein CASSQDRSGRSEQYF.

The CDR3 nucleotides are TGCAGTGCTGAAGGGGGTAAAGATCAGCCCCAGCATTTT. It yields the protein CSAEGGKDQPQHF. J is TRBJ1-5 and V is TRBV20-1; tentatively, D is TRBD1 (6 bases). V was trimmed by 5 bases and J by 5 bases, leaving 13 bases between them. The CDR3 runs 13 residues. From germline, CDR1 is DFQATT and CDR2 SNEGSKA (reference sequence).

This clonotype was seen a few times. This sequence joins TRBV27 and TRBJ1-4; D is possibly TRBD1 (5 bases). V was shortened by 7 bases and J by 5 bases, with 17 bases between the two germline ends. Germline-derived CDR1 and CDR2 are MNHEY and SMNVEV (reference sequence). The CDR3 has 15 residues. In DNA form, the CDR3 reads TGTGCCAGCACAATCAGAGGGACGGGGAATGAAAAACTGTTTTTT. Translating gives CASTIRGTGNEKLFF.

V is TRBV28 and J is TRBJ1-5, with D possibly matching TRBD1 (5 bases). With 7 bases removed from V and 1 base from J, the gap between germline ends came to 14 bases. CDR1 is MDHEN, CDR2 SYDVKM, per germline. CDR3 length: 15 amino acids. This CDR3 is CASTVGGASNQPQHF. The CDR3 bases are TGTGCCAGCACCGTTGGAGGGGCCAGCAATCAGCCCCAGCATTTT.

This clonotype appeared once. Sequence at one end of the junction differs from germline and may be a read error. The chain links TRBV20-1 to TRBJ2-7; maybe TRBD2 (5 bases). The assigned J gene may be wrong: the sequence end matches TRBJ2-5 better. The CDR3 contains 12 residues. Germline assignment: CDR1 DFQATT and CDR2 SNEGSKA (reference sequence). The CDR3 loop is CSTRKGVETQYF. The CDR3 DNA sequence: TGCAGTACTAGGAAGGGCGTGGAGACCCAGTACTTC.

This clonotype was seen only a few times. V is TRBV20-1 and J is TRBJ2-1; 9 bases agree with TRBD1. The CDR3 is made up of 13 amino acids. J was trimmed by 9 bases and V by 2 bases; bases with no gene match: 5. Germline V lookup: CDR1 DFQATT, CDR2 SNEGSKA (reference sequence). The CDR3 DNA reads TGCAGTGCTAGAACAGGGGGCCTATCTGAGCAGTTCTTC. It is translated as CSARTGGLSEQFF.

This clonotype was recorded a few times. In DNA form, the CDR3 reads TGCAGTGCTAATAGCGGGAGGGCCTGGAATGAGCAGTTCTTC. Its protein product is CSANSGRAWNEQFF. This chain connects TRBV20-1 to TRBJ2-1, with TRBD2 matching 11 bases. This CDR3 has 14 residues. After removal of 4 bases from V and 7 bases from J, the junction contained 6 bases not matched to a gene. Germline V gives CDR1 DFQATT, CDR2 SNEGSKA (reference sequence).

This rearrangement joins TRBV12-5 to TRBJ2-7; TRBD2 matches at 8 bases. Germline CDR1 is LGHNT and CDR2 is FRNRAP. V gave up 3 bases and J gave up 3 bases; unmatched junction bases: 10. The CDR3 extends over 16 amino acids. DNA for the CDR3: TGTGCTAGTGGTTTCCAACTAGCGGAGGTTCACTACGAGCAGTACTTC. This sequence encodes CASGFQLAEVHYEQYF.

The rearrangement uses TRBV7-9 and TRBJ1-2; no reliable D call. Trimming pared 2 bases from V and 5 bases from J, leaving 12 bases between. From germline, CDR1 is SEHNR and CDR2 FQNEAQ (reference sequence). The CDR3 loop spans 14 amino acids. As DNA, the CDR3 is TGTGCCAGCAGCTTACCCCAGTCTGTTTATGGCTACACCTTC. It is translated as CASSLPQSVYGYTF.

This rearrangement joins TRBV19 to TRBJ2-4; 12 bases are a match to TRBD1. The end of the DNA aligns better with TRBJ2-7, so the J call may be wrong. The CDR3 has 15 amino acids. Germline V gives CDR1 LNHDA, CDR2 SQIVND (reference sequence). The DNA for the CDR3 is TGTGCCAGTAGAGACCGGGACAGGGGGCTCTCCGAGCAGTACTTC. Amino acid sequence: CASRDRDRGLSEQYF.

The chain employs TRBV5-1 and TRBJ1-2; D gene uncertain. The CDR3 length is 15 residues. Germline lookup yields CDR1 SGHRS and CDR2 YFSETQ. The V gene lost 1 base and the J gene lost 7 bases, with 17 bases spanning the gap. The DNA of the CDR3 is TGCGCCAGCAGCTTGTCCAGCCTACCTATCGGTGGCTACACCTTC. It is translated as CASSLSSLPIGGYTF.

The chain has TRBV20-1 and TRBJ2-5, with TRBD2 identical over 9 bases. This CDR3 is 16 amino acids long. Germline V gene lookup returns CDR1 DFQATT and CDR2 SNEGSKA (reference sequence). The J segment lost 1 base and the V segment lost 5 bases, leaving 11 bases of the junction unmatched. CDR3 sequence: CSAQGLAGQIQETQYF. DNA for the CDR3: TGCAGTGCTCAAGGGCTAGCGGGACAAATCCAAGAGACCCAGTACTTC.

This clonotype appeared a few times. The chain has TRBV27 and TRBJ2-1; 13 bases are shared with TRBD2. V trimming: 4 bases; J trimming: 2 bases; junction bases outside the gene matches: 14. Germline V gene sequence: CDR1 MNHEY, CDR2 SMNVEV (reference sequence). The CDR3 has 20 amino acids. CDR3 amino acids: CASSSRLAGGSILAYNEQFF. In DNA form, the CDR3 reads TGTGCCAGCAGTTCAAGACTAGCGGGAGGCTCAATCCTCGCCTACAATGAGCAGTTCTTC.

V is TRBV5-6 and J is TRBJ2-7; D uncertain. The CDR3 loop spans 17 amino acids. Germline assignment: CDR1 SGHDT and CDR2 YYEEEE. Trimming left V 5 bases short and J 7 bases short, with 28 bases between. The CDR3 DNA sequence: TGTGCCAGCAGGGTTTTGGGTCAGCGAATCTCCTACAATGAGCAGTACTTC. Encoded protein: CASRVLGQRISYNEQYF.

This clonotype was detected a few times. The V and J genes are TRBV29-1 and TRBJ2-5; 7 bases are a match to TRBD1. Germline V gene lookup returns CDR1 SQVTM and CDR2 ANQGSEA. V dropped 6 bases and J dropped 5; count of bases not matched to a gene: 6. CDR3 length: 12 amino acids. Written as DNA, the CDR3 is TGCAGCGTGCGACAGGGTCGGGAGACCCAGTACTTC. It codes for CSVRQGRETQYF.